The present TCR beta chain was sequenced within a study of cytomegalovirus exposure and HLA in healthy donors. Germline CDR1 is SGHNT and CDR2 is YYREEE (reference sequence). The CDR3 is made up of 13 amino acids. The V gene lost 4 bases and the J gene lost 5 bases, with 12 bases spanning the gap. Both 60 Vbeta primers and 13 Jbeta primers went into the PCR. Sequenced by immunoSEQ multiplex PCR; TCRdb stores in-frame clones only, minus some. This listing includes around 140,000 clones. This clonotype was obtained from a male donor in good health and CMV-seronegative. The rearrangement joins TRBV5-4 to TRBJ1-1, with a weak D call TRBD1 (6 bases). Sequenced sample: PBMCs. For the CDR3, the DNA is TGTGCCAGCAGCCCGCACAGGGATACTGAAGCTTTCTTT. As protein: CASSPHRDTEAFF.